This TCR beta chain was captured by sequencing in a study of tumor-infiltrating lymphocytes in primary liver carcinoma. The CDR3 contains 15 residues. Germline-derived CDR1 and CDR2 are MNHNS and SASEGT. The study extracted blood RNA from unsorted whole blood and also extracted germline DNA. As regards this clonotype: One end of the junction varies from germline; a read error may be responsible.

A constant-region primer served to make TCR beta cDNA from approximately 490 ng total RNA. Three-round nested multiplex PCR performed with slightly modified ARM-PCR produced the TCR beta libraries. The study ran its first two PCR rounds for roughly 11 cycles each, using TRBV1-TRBV30 forward primers and a C-beta reverse primer. TCRdb re-derived calls from the multiplex PCR reads in MiXCR, one entry per CDR3 protein. The sample lists fewer than 350,000 distinct CDR3 sequences; approximately 65% were seen once. The receptor comes from a man aged 40-49 years with primary liver carcinoma and hepatitis B virus infection. The sample was peripheral blood. The chain has TRBV6-1 and TRBJ1-1, with TRBD1 matching 9 bases. The CDR3 sequence: CASSHPGQGGGEASF. CDR3 bases: TGTGCCAGCAGTCATCCGGGACAGGGAGGAGGTGAAGCCTCCTTT.